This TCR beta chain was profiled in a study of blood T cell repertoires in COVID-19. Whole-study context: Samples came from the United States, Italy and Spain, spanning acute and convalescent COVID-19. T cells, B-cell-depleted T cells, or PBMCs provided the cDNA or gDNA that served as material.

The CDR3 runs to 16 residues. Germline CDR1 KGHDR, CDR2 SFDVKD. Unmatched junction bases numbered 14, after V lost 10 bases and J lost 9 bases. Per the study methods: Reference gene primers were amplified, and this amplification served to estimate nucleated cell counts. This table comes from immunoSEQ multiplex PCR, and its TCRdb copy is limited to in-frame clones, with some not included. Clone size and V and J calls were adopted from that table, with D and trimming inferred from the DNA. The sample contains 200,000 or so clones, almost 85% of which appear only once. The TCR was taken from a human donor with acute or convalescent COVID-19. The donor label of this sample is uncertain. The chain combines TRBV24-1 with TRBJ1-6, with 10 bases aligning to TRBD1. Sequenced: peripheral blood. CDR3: CATLPRGTGESSPLHF. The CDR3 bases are TGTGCCACTTTACCGAGGGGGACAGGGGAAAGTTCACCCCTCCACTTT.